This entry is about one T cell receptor (beta chain). Sequencing used immunoSEQ multiplex PCR; TCRdb keeps in-frame clones, though not all of them. The repertoire holds around 60,000 clones, around 86% seen once, with roughly 12% in the top ten. V was pared by 3 bases and J by 10 bases, with 21 bases between. Germline V gene lookup returns CDR1 LNHDA and CDR2 SQIVND (reference sequence). The CDR3 sequence is 15 residues long. The data stem from a study of glioma-infiltrating T cells after dendritic cell vaccination. Time point of the sample: after dendritic cell vaccination, including at tumor progression/relapse.

This chain links TRBV19 with TRBJ1-1; no reliable D call. Sample: blood, taken after dendritic cell vaccination. The TCR originated in a human donor with glioblastoma. The CDR3 is CASSMGEGFRRGAFF. The DNA of the CDR3 is TGTGCCAGTAGTATGGGCGAGGGCTTTCGCCGGGGAGCTTTCTTT.